This T cell receptor (beta chain) was retrieved from a study of T cell repertoires in cytomegalovirus infection. The overall study: It was the public TCR beta signatures that indicated both CMV infection and matching HLA type. General study points: CMV carriers with the relevant HLA were identified by cumulative public TCR beta family frequency.

Comment on this clonotype: Its antigen remains unknown.

Between the trimmed V and J ends, which lost 0 bases and 3 bases, there was a span of 9 bases. CDR1 is SGHTA, CDR2 FQGNSA, per germline. CDR3 length equals 15 residues. A single record per CDR3 protein comes from TCRdb applying MiXCR to the reads. The table includes 26,000 or so distinct CDR3 sequences, 15% to 20% detected once. The TCR originated in a human donor in good health (CMV status not recorded). Some clones in this sample may be carry-over from other donors' samples. The V call is TRBV7-2, the J call TRBJ1-5; no reliable D call. Source: CD8+ T cells from cultured PBMCs, taken from culture after CMV antigen stimulation. The CDR3 coding sequence is TGTGCCAGCAGCTTAGCCCCAGGATACAATCAGCCCCAGCATTTT. Amino acids: CASSLAPGYNQPQHF.